This T cell receptor beta chain was recovered during a study of vaccination and CD4 T cells after COVID-19. Study-level information: In the convalescent group, nasal swab PCR was SARS-CoV-2 positive; roughly 10 cases were mild and one severe. Study-level points and caveats: From around 21 to 38, the median of SARS-CoV-2-reactive clonotypes rose without reaching significance.

To note about this clonotype: The antigen remains undetermined.

The assay that was used to sequence DNA from cultured CD4+ T cells was the Oncomine TCR Beta short-read assay. From CD4+ T cells that had been cultured, genomic DNA was extracted. TCRdb fed the PCR reads into MiXCR, producing one record per CDR3 protein. The sample yields about 18,000 distinct CDR3 sequences, around 50% seen once. CDR1 is SGHVS and CDR2 is FQNEAQ in the germline V gene. The germline V and J ends were trimmed by 3 bases and 7 bases, with 15 bases remaining between them. The CDR3 contains 14 residues. This sample's treatment: roughly 10-day PBMC culture with coronavirus spike peptide pools or control peptides (ViraFEST assay). Approximately 2 million PBMCs were grown per well alongside 7.5 to 10 IU/ml IL-2 and approximately 9.8 ug/ml peptide pools.

The chain couples TRBV7-8 to TRBJ1-1; TRBD1 is a possible D gene (6 bases). The TCR comes from a human donor who had recovered from COVID-19. Material for sequencing was CD4+ T cells from blood, cultured in vitro. CDR3 sequence: CASSFGGRVVEAFF. In nucleotides, the CDR3 is TGTGCCAGCAGCTTCGGGGGGCGCGTCGTTGAAGCTTTCTTT.